Below, 23 T cell receptor beta chains from the same sample are listed, as sequenced in a study of shared clonotypes between healthy human individuals. Repertoires were generated with immunoSEQ multiplex PCR, while TCRdb's copy carries only in-frame clones and drops some. The table shows 2 million to 2.5 million clones, with about 92% occurring only once. Sequences were obtained from naive CD4+ T cells from PBMCs. The subset is: CD45RA+ positively selected. The receptors were gathered from a man aged 18-30 years in good health. Some clones in this sample may be carry-over from other donors' samples.

With respect to this clone: The sample contains more than one DNA sequence encoding this CDR3. The chain is built from TRBV11-2 and TRBJ1-1; D gene ambiguous. CDR1 SGHAT and CDR2 FQNNGV come from the germline V gene. Trimming left V 4 bases short and J 1 base short, with 7 bases between. CDR3 length: 13 residues. The CDR3 region has the DNA TGTGCCAGCAGCTCCGATACGAACACTGAAGCTTTCTTT. Its protein is CASSSDTNTEAFF.

The chain links TRBV7-9 to TRBJ1-2; unclear D gene. The CDR3 contains 13 residues. V lost 4 bases and J 1 base, leaving 7 bases between the germline ends. Germline lookup yields CDR1 SEHNR and CDR2 FQNEAQ (reference sequence). This CDR3 reads CASSSQVNYGYTF. CDR3 nucleotide sequence: TGTGCCAGCAGCTCACAAGTTAACTATGGCTACACCTTC.

The rearrangement links TRBV4-1 to TRBJ1-5; 9 nucleotides line up with TRBD1. This CDR3 has 16 amino acids. The trim removed 5 bases at V and 6 bases at J, leaving 11 bases unmatched. CDR1 MGHRA and CDR2 YSYEKL come from the germline V gene. The chain's CDR3 is CASSSGLATGGQPQHF. The CDR3 DNA reads as TGCGCCAGCAGCAGCGGGCTGGCGACAGGGGGTCAGCCCCAGCATTTT.

The chain joins TRBV7-2 to TRBJ2-5; 9 bases match TRBD2. Germline V lookup: CDR1 SGHTA, CDR2 FQGNSA. V was clipped by 3 bases and J by 5 bases; unmatched bases: 10. The length of the CDR3 is 16 residues. The CDR3: CASSFLAGRLGETQYF. CDR3 bases: TGTGCCAGCAGCTTTCTAGCGGGAAGGCTCGGGGAGACCCAGTACTTC. Combining the CDR3 with reference TRBV7-2 and TRBJ2-5 gives the whole variable domain GAGVSQSPSNKVTEKGKDVELRCDPISGHTALYWYRQSLGQGLEFLIYFQGNSAPDKSGLPSDRFSAERTGGSVSTLTIQRTQQEDSAVYLCASSFLAGRLGETQYFGPGTRLLVL.

This clone occurred once. The rearrangement joins TRBV5-1 to TRBJ2-7; D tentatively fits TRBD1 or TRBD2 (6 bases each). With 2 bases removed from V and 6 bases from J, the gap between germline ends came to 12 bases. CDR3 length: 13 residues. CDR1 and CDR2 (germline): SGHRS, YFSETQ. The CDR3 nucleotides are TGCGCCAGCAGCTTCGGGGGCTCAGGCGAGCAGTACTTC. It is translated as CASSFGGSGEQYF.

This clone was observed a single time. The rearrangement uses TRBV5-3 and TRBJ2-3; D gene ambiguous. TRBV5-3 is an ORF; its function is uncertain. The CDR3 covers 14 residues. Here the CDR3 reads CVPEPARQSDTQYF. In DNA form, the CDR3 reads TGTGTCCCAGAGCCAGCGAGGCAGTCAGATACGCAGTATTTT.

The table lists this clone with a count of one. The rearrangement uses TRBV7-8 and TRBJ2-1; D possibly corresponds to TRBD1 (6 bases). Germline loops: CDR1 SGHVS, CDR2 FQNEAQ. The CDR3 is 16 residues long. Trimming took off 2 bases at V and 1 base at J, with 12 bases between the two ends. DNA for the CDR3: TGTGCCAGCAGCTTAAGGTTAGGGGGTTCCTACAATGAGCAGTTCTTC. Protein: CASSLRLGGSYNEQFF.

The V and J genes are TRBV21-1 and TRBJ1-2; the D call TRBD1 from the table was never checked on the DNA. TRBV21-1 constitutes a pseudogene. The CDR3 is 13 amino acids. The CDR3 spells CASDPPGNYGYTF. The CDR3 bases are TGTGCCAGCGATCCTCCAGGGAACTATGGCTACACCTTC.

The chain is built from TRBV2 and TRBJ2-7; D unclear. The ends were cut back, 3 bases at V and 1 base at J, with 4 bases in the middle. The CDR3 runs 12 residues. CDR1 SNHLY and CDR2 FYNNEI come from the germline V gene. The CDR3 nucleotides are TGTGCCAGCAGTGATCCTTCCTACGAGCAGTACTTC. This encodes CASSDPSYEQYF.

The genes are TRBV7-3 and TRBJ2-3, with D maybe TRBD2 (5 bases). The CDR3 length is 14 residues. Per germline, CDR1 SGHTA and CDR2 FQGTGA. V lost 3 bases and J lost 7, with 14 bases in between. The CDR3, as DNA: TGTGCCAGCAGCTTGGGTGGGAGCGTAAATACGCAGTATTTT. Its protein product is CASSLGGSVNTQYF.

As to this clone: Other nucleotide sequences in the sample specify the same CDR3. The rearrangement uses TRBV7-9 and TRBJ1-1, with a weak D call TRBD1 (6 bases). Germline V gene sequence: CDR1 SEHNR, CDR2 FQNEAQ (reference sequence). The V end lost 5 bases, the J end lost 1 base, and 11 bases lay between the germline ends. This CDR3 is built from 14 residues. The CDR3 protein is CASSRGQPNTEAFF. In nucleotides, the CDR3 is TGTGCCAGCAGCCGAGGACAGCCGAACACTGAAGCTTTCTTT.

As regards this clone: Other DNA variants within this sample encode the same CDR3. The CDR3 DNA follows: TGTGCCATCAGTGAGCTCGGAAACACCATATATTTT. Protein: CAISELGNTIYF. The chain combines TRBV10-3 with TRBJ1-3; D unclear. The CDR3 loop spans 12 amino acids. V shed 2 bases and J shed 4 bases, with 3 bases lying between them. The germline CDR1 and CDR2 sequences are ENHRY and SYGVKD.

The chain couples TRBV28 to TRBJ2-3; no clear D gene. This CDR3 has 17 amino acids. V lost 6 bases, J lost 0 bases, and 19 bases lay in between. Looked up from germline, CDR1 is MDHEN and CDR2 is SYDVKM. CDR3 region: CASSYPRTRPSTDTQYF. CDR3 sequence (DNA): TGTGCCAGCAGCTACCCTCGGACGAGACCTAGCACAGATACGCAGTATTTT.

This clone turned up a few times. Other DNA sequences from this sample encode an identical CDR3 as well. The CDR3 nucleotides read TGTGCCAGCAGCTTACTCGGGAACACTGAAGCTTTCTTT. It codes for CASSLLGNTEAFF. The chain combines TRBV7-9 with TRBJ1-1; no definite D call. V lost 2 bases and J lost 1, with 5 bases in between. Per the germline V gene, CDR1 is SEHNR and CDR2 is FQNEAQ (reference sequence). CDR3 length: 13 residues.

This clone was found once. This chain connects TRBV27 to TRBJ2-7; 7 nucleotides align to TRBD2. Germline lookup yields CDR1 MNHEY and CDR2 SMNVEV (reference sequence). The V and J ends lost 7 bases and 0 bases, in that order; junction bases with no gene match: 9. The CDR3 covers 15 residues. CDR3 residues: CASTRIAGNSYEQYF. The CDR3 DNA follows: TGTGCCAGCACTCGGATAGCGGGTAACTCCTACGAGCAGTACTTC.

The sample holds a few counts of this clone. The CDR3 loop reads CASSEERGSQVEQYF. Written as DNA, the CDR3 is TGTGCCAGCAGTGAAGAGCGGGGCTCCCAGGTGGAGCAGTACTTC. The chain recombines TRBV2 with TRBJ2-7; TRBD2 matches at 7 bases. Germline CDR1 SNHLY, CDR2 FYNNEI. Germline trimming cut 1 base from V and 7 bases from J; bases unmatched to any gene: 10. The CDR3 runs to 15 residues.

The V gene is TRBV29-1, the J gene TRBJ2-2; D remains ambiguous. Germline V gene lookup returns CDR1 SQVTM and CDR2 ANQGSEA. CDR3 length: 16 residues. V lost 5 bases and J 5 bases, leaving 21 bases between the germline ends. In DNA, the CDR3 is TGCAGCGTTATGACTGGTTACTATAAGGGAACCGGGGAGCTGTTTTTT. Translating gives CSVMTGYYKGTGELFF.

V and J are TRBV7-9 and TRBJ1-2, with TRBD1 matching over 10 bases. The CDR3 is 15 residues long. V dropped 6 bases and J dropped 8; count of bases not matched to a gene: 12. CDR1 is SEHNR, CDR2 FQNEAQ, per germline (reference sequence). The CDR3 region is CASRRAGTGAGGYTF. In DNA form, the CDR3 reads TGTGCCAGCAGGCGGGCCGGGACAGGGGCTGGGGGCTACACCTTC.

The gene calls are TRBV6-4 and TRBJ1-4, with a weak D call TRBD1 (5 bases). Trimming pared 6 bases from V and 8 bases from J, leaving 16 bases between. There are 14 residues in the CDR3. Germline CDR1 MRHNA, CDR2 SNTAGT. The CDR3, as DNA: TGTGCCAGCAGACCCTTGGGGGTTTGGGAAAAACTGTTTTTT. It is translated as CASRPLGVWEKLFF.

The rearrangement links TRBV14 to TRBJ2-1; 13 bases line up with TRBD2. This CDR3 has 20 residues. Trimming cost V 3 bases and J 1 base; bases outside gene matches: 12. Germline V lookup: CDR1 SGHDN, CDR2 FVKESK. Here the CDR3 DNA reads TGTGCCAGCAGCCAGAGACTAGCGGGAGGATCGCACCGTTCCTACAATGAGCAGTTCTTC. Its protein is CASSQRLAGGSHRSYNEQFF.

V is TRBV6-1 and J is TRBJ2-3; D perhaps matches TRBD2 (6 bases). CDR1 is MNHNS and CDR2 is SASEGT in the germline V gene. This CDR3 has 15 amino acids. The V and J ends lost 6 bases and 4 bases respectively, with 17 bases between them. The CDR3 protein is CASRMTRTLSDTQYF. The CDR3 DNA follows: TGTGCCAGCAGGATGACTAGGACGCTCTCAGATACGCAGTATTTT.

This clone occurred a few times. CDR3 amino acids: CAISEIDGYTF. The CDR3 DNA sequence: TGTGCCATCAGTGAGATAGATGGCTACACCTTC. This chain connects TRBV10-3 to TRBJ1-2; D not resolved. Looked up from germline, CDR1 is ENHRY and CDR2 is SYGVKD. The V and J ends lost 2 bases and 6 bases respectively, with 4 bases between them. The CDR3 sequence is 11 residues long.

This chain connects TRBV6-6 to TRBJ1-2; 9 positions match TRBD1. This CDR3 region has 15 residues. Germline assignment: CDR1 MNHNY and CDR2 SVGAGI (reference sequence). V shed 5 bases, J shed 5 bases, and the junction held 9 bases outside the gene matches. DNA of the CDR3: TGTGCCAGCAGTAACATACAGGGGGCTGGTTATGGCTACACCTTC. Translation: CASSNIQGAGYGYTF.